This T cell receptor (beta chain) was identified in a study of blood T cell repertoires in COVID-19. Study context: Specimens from acute and convalescent COVID-19 originated in the United States, Italy and Spain. Nucleic acid was either cDNA or gDNA, and it came from T cells, B-cell-depleted T cells, or PBMCs.

Per germline, CDR1 MNHNY and CDR2 SVGAGI (reference sequence). The CDR3 has 13 residues. The V end lost 6 bases, the J end lost 7 bases, and 13 bases lay between the germline ends. TCRdb's copy holds only in-frame clones and misses some; the assay was immunoSEQ multiplex PCR. The sample lists tens of thousands of clones; about 88% were seen once. The chain links TRBV6-6 to TRBJ1-5; D unresolved. What was sequenced was peripheral blood. This receptor was identified in a man in his fifties with active COVID-19. In DNA form, the CDR3 reads TGTGCCAGCAGATCCCAAGGGAGCCAGCCCCAGCATTTT. Translating it yields CASRSQGSQPQHF.